What follows are 4 T cell receptor beta chains derived from one specimen sequenced in a study of identical twins. A single record per CDR3 protein comes from TCRdb applying MiXCR to the 5' RACE reads. This table holds about 530,000 distinct CDR3 sequences, approximately 20% found once. A further study also used this sample, focusing on yellow fever vaccine responses in identical twins.

Sequencing input: CD4+ T cells sorted from blood. These receptors were obtained from a woman aged 18 to 35 in good health.

This clonotype occurred a few times. The rearrangement joins TRBV15 to TRBJ1-5; the D gene is possibly TRBD1 (5 bases). The germline V and J ends were trimmed by 4 bases and 0 bases, with 13 bases remaining between them. This CDR3 region has 16 residues. The germline gives CDR1 LNHNV, CDR2 YYDKDF (reference sequence). The CDR3 bases are TGTGCCACCAGCACAACCGGGACTTCTAGCAATCAGCCCCAGCATTTT. Amino acids: CATSTTGTSSNQPQHF.

This clonotype was seen a handful of times. This chain joins TRBV20-1 and TRBJ2-1, with D possibly matching TRBD2 (7 bases). The CDR3 is 15 residues long. Germline lookup yields CDR1 DFQATT and CDR2 SNEGSKA (reference sequence). Trimming shortened V by 0 bases and J by 4 bases, and 13 bases separated the two germline ends. The CDR3 DNA reads TGCAGTGCTAGAGATGGGGGGGGCGCTTACAATGAGCAGTTCTTC. Amino acids: CSARDGGGAYNEQFF.

The rearrangement joins TRBV11-1 to TRBJ2-1, with 9 bases matching TRBD2. The V gene end was trimmed by 4 bases and the J gene end by 5 bases; junction bases not matched to a gene: 15. This CDR3 contains 18 residues. CDR1 SGHAT and CDR2 FQDESV come from the germline V gene (reference sequence). The CDR3: CASSSGLALIRGHNEQFF. The CDR3 bases are TGTGCCAGCAGCTCGGGACTAGCTTTAATACGGGGACACAATGAGCAGTTCTTC. Together with reference TRBV11-1 and TRBJ2-1, the CDR3 gives the full variable domain: EAEVAQSPRYKITEKSQAVAFWCDPISGHATLYWYRQILGQGPELLVQFQDESVVDDSQLPKDRFSAERLKGVDSTLKIQPAELGDSAMYLCASSSGLALIRGHNEQFFGPGTRLTVL.

The table lists this clonotype with a few counts. The chain combines TRBV5-1 with TRBJ1-4, with 9 bases fitting TRBD1. Germline CDR1 is SGHRS and CDR2 is YFSETQ. The V and J ends lost 4 bases and 8 bases, in that order; junction bases with no gene match: 9. CDR3 length: 15 residues. The CDR3 reads CASSTGQGIIEKLFF. The DNA of the CDR3 is TGCGCCAGCAGCACCGGACAGGGGATTATCGAAAAACTGTTTTTT.